This T cell receptor (beta chain) derives from a study of T cells in Graves' hyperthyroidism and ophthalmopathy. Study-wide results and limits: In blood, most of the thyroid clonotypes expanded above 0.001 were also present.

As for this clonotype: What it recognizes is unknown.

Germline values: CDR1 SGHVT, CDR2 SQSDAQ. V gave up 6 bases and J gave up 7 bases, with 18 bases separating them. The CDR3 has 14 residues. Exclusion of a patient resulted from uncontrolled infection, other autoimmune disease, pregnancy or lactation. Amplification of TCR beta CDR3 regions used RNA as the template. The HTBI set primed first-round TCR CDR3 RT-PCR. MiXCR was run by TCRdb on the multiplex PCR reads, yielding one entry per CDR3 protein. In the table there are 540,000 or so distinct CDR3 sequences, roughly 46% of which are singletons. Sequencing used peripheral blood or thyroid tissue (not recorded which). This TCR came from an adult woman with Graves' disease, either hyperthyroidism or ophthalmopathy (not recorded which). The chain has TRBV7-4 and TRBJ1-1; TRBD1 is a possible D gene (5 bases). CDR3 DNA: TGTGCCAGCAGGGACAAGGTAGGGCCTGGTGAAGCTTTCTTT. Amino acids: CASRDKVGPGEAFF.